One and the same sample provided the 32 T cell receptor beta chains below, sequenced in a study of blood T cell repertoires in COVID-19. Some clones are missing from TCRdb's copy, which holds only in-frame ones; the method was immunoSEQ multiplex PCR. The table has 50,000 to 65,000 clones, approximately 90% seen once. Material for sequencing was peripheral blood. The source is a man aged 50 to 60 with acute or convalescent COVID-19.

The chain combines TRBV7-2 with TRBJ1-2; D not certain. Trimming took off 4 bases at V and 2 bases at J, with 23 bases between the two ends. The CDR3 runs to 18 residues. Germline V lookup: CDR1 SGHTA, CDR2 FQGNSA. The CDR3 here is CASSSLPDGSKVNYGYTF. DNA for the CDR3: TGTGCCAGCAGCTCGTTACCGGATGGGAGTAAGGTCAACTATGGCTACACCTTC.

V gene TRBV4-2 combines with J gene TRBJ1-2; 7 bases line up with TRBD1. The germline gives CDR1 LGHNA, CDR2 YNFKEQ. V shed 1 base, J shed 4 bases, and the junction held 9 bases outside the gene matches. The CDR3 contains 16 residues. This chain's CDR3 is CASSQVGVGTVYGYTF. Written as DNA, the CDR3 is TGTGCCAGCAGCCAAGTCGGGGTAGGGACAGTCTATGGCTACACCTTC.

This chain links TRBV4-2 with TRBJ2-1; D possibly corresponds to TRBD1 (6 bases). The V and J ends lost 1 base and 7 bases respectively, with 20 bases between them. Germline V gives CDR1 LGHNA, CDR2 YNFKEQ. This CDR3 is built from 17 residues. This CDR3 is CASSQGFFQGQGNEQFF. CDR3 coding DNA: TGTGCCAGCAGCCAAGGATTCTTCCAGGGGCAGGGAAATGAGCAGTTCTTC.

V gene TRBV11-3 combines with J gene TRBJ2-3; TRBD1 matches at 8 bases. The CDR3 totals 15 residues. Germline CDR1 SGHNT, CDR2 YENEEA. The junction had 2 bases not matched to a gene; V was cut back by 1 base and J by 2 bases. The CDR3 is CASSLGTGFTDTQYF. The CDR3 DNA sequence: TGTGCCAGCAGCTTAGGGACAGGGTTCACAGATACGCAGTATTTT.

The CDR3 sequence is CASSKNRGEQFF. CDR3 coding DNA: TGTGCCAGCAGCAAAAATAGGGGTGAGCAGTTCTTC. The chain joins TRBV2 to TRBJ2-1; a weak D match, TRBD1 (5 bases). V lost 6 bases, J lost 9 bases, and 12 bases lay in between. This CDR3 is 12 amino acids long. CDR1 and CDR2 (germline): SNHLY, FYNNEI.

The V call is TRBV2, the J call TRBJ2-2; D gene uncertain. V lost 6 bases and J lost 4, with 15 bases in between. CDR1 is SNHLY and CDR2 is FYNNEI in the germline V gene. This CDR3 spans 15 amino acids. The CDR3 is CASSLLSIPTGELFF. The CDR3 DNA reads TGTGCCAGCAGCCTACTGTCCATACCCACCGGGGAGCTGTTTTTT.

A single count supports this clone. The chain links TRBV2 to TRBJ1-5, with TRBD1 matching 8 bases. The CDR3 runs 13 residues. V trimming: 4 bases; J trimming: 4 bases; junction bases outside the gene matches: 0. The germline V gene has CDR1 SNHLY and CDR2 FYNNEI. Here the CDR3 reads CASSGQGNQPQHF. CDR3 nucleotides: TGTGCCAGCAGTGGACAGGGGAATCAGCCCCAGCATTTT.

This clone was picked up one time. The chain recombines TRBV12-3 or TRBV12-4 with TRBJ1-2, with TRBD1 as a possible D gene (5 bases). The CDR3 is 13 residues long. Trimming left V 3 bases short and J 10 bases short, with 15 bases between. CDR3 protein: CASSFKAQGVYTF. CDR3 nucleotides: TGTGCCAGCAGTTTTAAGGCGCAGGGCGTCTACACCTTC.

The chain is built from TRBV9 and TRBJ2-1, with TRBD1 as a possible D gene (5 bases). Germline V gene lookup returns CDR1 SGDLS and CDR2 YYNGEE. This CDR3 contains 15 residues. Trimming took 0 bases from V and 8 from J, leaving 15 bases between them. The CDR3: CASSVERGGKDEQFF. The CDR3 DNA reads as TGTGCCAGCAGCGTAGAAAGGGGTGGTAAGGATGAGCAGTTCTTC.

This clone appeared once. In nucleotides, the CDR3 is TGCGCCAGCAGCGACGGGAGGGGGAACACTGAAGCTTTCTTT. Amino acid sequence: CASSDGRGNTEAFF. The chain employs TRBV5-1 and TRBJ1-1; D is possibly TRBD1 (5 bases). Trimming removed 4 bases at V and 1 base at J, with 11 bases between. From germline, CDR1 is SGHRS and CDR2 YFSETQ. CDR3 length equals 14 residues.

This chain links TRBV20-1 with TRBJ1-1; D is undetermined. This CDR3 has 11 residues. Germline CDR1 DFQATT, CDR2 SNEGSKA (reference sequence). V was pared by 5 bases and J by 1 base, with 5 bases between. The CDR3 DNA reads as TGCAGTGCTGGCCGGAACACTGAAGCTTTCTTT. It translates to CSAGRNTEAFF.

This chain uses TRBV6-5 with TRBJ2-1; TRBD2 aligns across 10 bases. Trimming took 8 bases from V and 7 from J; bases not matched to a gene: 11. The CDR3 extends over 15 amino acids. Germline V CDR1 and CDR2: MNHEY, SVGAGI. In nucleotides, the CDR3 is TGTGCCAGCCAATTTAGCGGGGGGCAGACAAATGAGCAGTTCTTC. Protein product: CASQFSGGQTNEQFF.

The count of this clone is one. The CDR3 DNA follows: TGTGCCACCAGTGACCCTGGACACCATGGCTACACCTTC. This codes for CATSDPGHHGYTF. The chain recombines TRBV24-1 with TRBJ1-2; possible D gene TRBD1, 5 bases. This CDR3 comprises 13 residues. The ends were cut back, 4 bases at V and 6 bases at J, with 11 bases in the middle. CDR1 KGHDR and CDR2 SFDVKD come from the germline V gene.

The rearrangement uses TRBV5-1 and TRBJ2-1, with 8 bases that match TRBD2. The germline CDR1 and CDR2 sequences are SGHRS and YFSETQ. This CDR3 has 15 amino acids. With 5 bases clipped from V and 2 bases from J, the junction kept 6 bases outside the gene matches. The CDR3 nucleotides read TGCGCCAGCAGGTACGGGGGGGCCCCCTACAATGAGCAGTTCTTC. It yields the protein CASRYGGAPYNEQFF.

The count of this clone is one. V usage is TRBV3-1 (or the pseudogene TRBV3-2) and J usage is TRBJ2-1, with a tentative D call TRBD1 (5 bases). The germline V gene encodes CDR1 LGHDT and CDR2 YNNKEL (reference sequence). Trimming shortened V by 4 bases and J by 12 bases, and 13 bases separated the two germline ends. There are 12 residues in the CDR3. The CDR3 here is CASSPQGNRQFF. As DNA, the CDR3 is TGTGCCAGCAGCCCCCAGGGAAACCGGCAGTTCTTC.

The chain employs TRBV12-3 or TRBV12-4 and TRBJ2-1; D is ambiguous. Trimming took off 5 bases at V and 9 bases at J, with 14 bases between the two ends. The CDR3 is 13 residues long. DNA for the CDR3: TGTGCCAGCAGTCCCGACTCTTGGGTTGAGCAGTTCTTC. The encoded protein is CASSPDSWVEQFF.

The CDR3: CASSIYPAVRGNSPLHF. CDR3 in DNA: TGTGCCAGTAGTATCTACCCGGCAGTAAGGGGAAATTCACCCCTCCACTTT. The chain carries TRBV19 and TRBJ1-6, with D maybe TRBD1 (5 bases). The CDR3 has 17 residues. Germline values: CDR1 LNHDA, CDR2 SQIVND (reference sequence). Trimming cost V 3 bases and J 7 bases, with 19 bases left between them.

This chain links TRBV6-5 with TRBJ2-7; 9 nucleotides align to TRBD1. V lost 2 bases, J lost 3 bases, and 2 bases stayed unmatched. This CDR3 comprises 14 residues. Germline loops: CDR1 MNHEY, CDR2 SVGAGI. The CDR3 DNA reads TGTGCCAGCAGTTACGGACAGGGGAACTACGAGCAGTACTTC. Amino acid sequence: CASSYGQGNYEQYF.

The CDR3 nucleotides are TGTGCCAGCAGCCGCGGCTACGAGCAGTACTTC. Encoded protein: CASSRGYEQYF. The V call is TRBV12-3 or TRBV12-4, the J call TRBJ2-7, with no clear D. Trimming removed 6 bases from V and 3 bases from J, with 6 bases in between. The CDR3 contains 11 residues.

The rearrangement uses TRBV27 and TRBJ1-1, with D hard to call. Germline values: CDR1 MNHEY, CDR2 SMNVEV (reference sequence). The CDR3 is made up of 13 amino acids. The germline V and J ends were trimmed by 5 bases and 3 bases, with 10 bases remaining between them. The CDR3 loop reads CASSPVSDTEAFF. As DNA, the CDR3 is TGTGCCAGCAGTCCGGTGAGCGACACTGAAGCTTTCTTT.

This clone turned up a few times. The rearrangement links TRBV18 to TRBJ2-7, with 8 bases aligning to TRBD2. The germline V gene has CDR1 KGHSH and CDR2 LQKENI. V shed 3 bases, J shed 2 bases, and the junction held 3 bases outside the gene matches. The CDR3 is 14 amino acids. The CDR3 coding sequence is TGTGCCAGCTCACCGCGGGGGGCGACCTACGAGCAGTACTTC. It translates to CASSPRGATYEQYF.

DNA of the CDR3: TGTGCCAGCAGCCAAGGACAGGTCGGCGGTGAAAAACTGTTTTTT. Its translation: CASSQGQVGGEKLFF. The chain carries TRBV3-1 (or the pseudogene TRBV3-2) and TRBJ1-4; D is perhaps TRBD1 (6 bases). From germline, CDR1 is LGHDT and CDR2 YNNKEL (reference sequence). Trimming removed 1 base at V and 7 bases at J, with 13 bases between. The CDR3 covers 15 residues.

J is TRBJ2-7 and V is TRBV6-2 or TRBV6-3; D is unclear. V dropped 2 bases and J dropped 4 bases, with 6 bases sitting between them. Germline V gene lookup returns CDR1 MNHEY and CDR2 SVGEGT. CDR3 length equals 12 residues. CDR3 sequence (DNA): TGTGCCAGCAGTTACCCCCAGTACGAGCAGTACTTC. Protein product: CASSYPQYEQYF.

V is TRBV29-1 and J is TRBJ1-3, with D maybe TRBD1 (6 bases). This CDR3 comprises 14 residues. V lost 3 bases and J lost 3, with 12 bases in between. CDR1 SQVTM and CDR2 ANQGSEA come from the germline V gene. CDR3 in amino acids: CSVERSRGGNTIYF. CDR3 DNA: TGCAGCGTTGAGAGAAGCAGGGGTGGAAACACCATATATTTT.

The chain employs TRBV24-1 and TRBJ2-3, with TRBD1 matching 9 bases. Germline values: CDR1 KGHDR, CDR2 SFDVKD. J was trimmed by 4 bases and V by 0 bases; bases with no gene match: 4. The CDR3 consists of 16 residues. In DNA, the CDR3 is TGTGCCACCAGTGATTTGCGGGACAGGGCTTCAGATACGCAGTATTTT. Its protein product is CATSDLRDRASDTQYF.

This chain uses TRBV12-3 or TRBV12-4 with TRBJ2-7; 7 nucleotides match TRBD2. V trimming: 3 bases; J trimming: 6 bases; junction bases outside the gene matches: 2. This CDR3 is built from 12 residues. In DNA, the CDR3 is TGTGCCAGCAGTTTTGGGGGGGGCGAGCAGTACTTC. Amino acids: CASSFGGGEQYF.

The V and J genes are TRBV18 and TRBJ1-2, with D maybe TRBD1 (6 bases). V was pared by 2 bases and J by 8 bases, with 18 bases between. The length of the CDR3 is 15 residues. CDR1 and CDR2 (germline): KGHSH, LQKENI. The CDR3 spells CASSPRGGASEGYTF. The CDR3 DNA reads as TGTGCCAGCTCACCAAGGGGGGGCGCATCGGAAGGCTACACCTTC.

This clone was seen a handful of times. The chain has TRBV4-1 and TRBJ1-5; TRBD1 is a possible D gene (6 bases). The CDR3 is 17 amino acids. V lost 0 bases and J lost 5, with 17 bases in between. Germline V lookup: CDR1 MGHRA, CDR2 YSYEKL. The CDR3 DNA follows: TGCGCCAGCAGCCAAGATTGGGCCGGGACAATCCATCAGCCCCAGCATTTT. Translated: CASSQDWAGTIHQPQHF.

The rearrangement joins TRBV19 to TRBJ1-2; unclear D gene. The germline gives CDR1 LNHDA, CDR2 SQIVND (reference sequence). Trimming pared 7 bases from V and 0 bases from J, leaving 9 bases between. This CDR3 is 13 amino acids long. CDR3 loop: CASNVRANYGYTF. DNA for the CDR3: TGTGCCAGTAATGTGAGGGCTAACTATGGCTACACCTTC.

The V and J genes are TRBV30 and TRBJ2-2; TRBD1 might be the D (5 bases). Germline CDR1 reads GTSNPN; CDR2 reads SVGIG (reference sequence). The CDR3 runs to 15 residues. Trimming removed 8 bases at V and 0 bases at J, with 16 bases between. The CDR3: CARTGQITNTGELFF. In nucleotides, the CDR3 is TGTGCCCGCACAGGACAAATTACGAACACCGGGGAGCTGTTTTTT.

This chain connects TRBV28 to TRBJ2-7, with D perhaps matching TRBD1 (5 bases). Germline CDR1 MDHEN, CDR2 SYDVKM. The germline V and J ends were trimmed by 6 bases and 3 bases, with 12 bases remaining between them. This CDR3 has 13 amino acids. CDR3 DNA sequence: TGTGCCAGCAGGCTGCCAGGGCGCTACGAGCAGTACTTC. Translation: CASRLPGRYEQYF.

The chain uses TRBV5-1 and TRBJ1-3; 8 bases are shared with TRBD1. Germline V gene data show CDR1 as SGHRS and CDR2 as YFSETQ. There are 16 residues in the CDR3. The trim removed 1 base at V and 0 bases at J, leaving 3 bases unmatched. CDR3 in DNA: TGCGCCAGCAGCTTGCAGGGGGCCCTCTCTGGAAACACCATATATTTT. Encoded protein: CASSLQGALSGNTIYF.